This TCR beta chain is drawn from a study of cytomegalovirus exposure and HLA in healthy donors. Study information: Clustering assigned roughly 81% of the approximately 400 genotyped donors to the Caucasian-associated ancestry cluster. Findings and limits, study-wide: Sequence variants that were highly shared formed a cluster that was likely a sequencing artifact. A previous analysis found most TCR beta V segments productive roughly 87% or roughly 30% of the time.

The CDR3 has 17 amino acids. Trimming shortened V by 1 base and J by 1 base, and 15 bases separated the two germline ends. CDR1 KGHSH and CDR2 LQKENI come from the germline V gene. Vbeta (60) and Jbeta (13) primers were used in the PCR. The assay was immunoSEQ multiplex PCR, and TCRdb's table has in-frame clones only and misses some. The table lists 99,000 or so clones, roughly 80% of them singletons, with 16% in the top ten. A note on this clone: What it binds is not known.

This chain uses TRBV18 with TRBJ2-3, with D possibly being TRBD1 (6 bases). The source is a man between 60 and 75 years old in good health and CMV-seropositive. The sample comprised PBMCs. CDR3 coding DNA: TGTGCCAGCTCACCACGGCCTGGGGGCGCCGGCACAGATACGCAGTATTTT. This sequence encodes CASSPRPGGAGTDTQYF.